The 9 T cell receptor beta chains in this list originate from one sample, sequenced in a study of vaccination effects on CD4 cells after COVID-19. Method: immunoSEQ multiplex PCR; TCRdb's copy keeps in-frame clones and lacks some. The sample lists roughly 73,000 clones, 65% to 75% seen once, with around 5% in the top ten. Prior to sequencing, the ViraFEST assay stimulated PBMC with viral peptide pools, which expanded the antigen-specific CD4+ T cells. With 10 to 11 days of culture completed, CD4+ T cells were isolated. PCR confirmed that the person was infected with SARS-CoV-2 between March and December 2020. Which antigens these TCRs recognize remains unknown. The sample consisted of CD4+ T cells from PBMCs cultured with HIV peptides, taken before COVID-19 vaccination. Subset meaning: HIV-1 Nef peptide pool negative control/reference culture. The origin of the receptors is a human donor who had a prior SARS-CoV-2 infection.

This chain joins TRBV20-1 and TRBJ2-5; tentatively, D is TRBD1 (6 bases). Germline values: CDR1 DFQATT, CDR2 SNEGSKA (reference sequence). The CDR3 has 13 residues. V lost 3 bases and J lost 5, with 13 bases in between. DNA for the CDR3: TGCAGTGCTAGTCAAGGGGGTACGGAGACCCAGTACTTC. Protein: CSASQGGTETQYF.

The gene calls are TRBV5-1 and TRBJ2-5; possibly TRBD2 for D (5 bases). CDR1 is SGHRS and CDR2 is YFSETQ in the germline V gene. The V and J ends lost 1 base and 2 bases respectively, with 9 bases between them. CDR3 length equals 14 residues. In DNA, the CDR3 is TGCGCCAGCAGCTTGCTCGGGATACAAGAGACCCAGTACTTC. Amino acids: CASSLLGIQETQYF. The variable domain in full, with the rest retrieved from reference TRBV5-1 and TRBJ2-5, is KAGVTQTPRYLIKTRGQQVTLSCSPISGHRSVSWYQQTPGQGLQFLFEYFSETQRNKGNFPGRFSGRQFSNSRSEMNVSTLELGDSALYLCASSLLGIQETQYFGPGTRLLVL.

In nucleotides, the CDR3 is TGTGCCAGCAGTTTCGCGGGGGGAGTGGTAACCCAGTACTTC. It specifies CASSFAGGVVTQYF. This chain connects TRBV2 to TRBJ2-5; the match to TRBD2 covers 8 bases. The V gene's germline CDR1 is SNHLY and CDR2 FYNNEI. The CDR3 runs to 14 residues. V shed 5 bases and J 8 bases; nucleotides not matched to a gene: 10. Filled out from reference TRBV2 and TRBJ2-5, the complete variable domain reads EPEVTQTPSHQVTQMGQEVILRCVPISNHLYFYWYRQILGQKVEFLVSFYNNEISEKSEIFDDQFSVERPDGSNFTLKIRSTKLEDSAMYFCASSFAGGVVTQYFGPGTRLLVL.

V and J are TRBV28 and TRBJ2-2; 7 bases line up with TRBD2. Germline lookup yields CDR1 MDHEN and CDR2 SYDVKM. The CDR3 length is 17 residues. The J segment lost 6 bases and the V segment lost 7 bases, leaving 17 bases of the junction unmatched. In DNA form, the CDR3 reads TGTGCCAGCACCCCCCCGCGGGGGTTACGCCGGTCCGGGGAGCTGTTTTTT. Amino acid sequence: CASTPPRGLRRSGELFF.

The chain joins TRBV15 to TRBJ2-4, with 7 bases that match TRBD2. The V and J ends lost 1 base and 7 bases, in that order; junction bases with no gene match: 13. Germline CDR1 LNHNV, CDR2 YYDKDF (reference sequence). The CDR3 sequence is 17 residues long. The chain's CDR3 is CATSRGSGGGRGNIQYF. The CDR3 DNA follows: TGTGCCACCAGCAGAGGCTCTGGCGGGGGTCGAGGCAACATTCAGTACTTC.

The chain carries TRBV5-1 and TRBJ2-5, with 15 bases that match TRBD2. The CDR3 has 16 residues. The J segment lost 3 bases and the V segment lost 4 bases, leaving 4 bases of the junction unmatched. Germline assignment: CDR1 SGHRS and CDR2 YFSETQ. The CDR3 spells CASSTGLAGGKETQYF. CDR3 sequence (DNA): TGCGCCAGCAGCACAGGACTAGCGGGGGGGAAAGAGACCCAGTACTTC.

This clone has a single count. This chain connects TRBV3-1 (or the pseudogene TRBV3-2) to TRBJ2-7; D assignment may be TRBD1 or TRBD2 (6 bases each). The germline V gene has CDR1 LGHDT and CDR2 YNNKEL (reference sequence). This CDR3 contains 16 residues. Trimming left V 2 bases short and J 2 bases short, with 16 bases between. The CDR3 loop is CASSQFGGLGTYEQYF. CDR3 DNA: TGTGCCAGCAGCCAATTTGGGGGGCTCGGGACCTACGAGCAGTACTTC.

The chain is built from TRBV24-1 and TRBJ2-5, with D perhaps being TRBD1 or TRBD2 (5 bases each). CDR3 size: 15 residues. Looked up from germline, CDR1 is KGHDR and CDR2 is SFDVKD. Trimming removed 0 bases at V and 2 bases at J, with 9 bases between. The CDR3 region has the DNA TGTGCCACCAGTGATTTGGCAGGGACGCAAGAGACCCAGTACTTC. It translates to CATSDLAGTQETQYF.

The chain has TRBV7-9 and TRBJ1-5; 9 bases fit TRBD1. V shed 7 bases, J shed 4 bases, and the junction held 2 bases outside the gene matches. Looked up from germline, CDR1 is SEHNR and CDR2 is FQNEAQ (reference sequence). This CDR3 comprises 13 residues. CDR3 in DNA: TGTGCCAGCAACGGACAGGGGAATCAGCCCCAGCATTTT. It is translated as CASNGQGNQPQHF.